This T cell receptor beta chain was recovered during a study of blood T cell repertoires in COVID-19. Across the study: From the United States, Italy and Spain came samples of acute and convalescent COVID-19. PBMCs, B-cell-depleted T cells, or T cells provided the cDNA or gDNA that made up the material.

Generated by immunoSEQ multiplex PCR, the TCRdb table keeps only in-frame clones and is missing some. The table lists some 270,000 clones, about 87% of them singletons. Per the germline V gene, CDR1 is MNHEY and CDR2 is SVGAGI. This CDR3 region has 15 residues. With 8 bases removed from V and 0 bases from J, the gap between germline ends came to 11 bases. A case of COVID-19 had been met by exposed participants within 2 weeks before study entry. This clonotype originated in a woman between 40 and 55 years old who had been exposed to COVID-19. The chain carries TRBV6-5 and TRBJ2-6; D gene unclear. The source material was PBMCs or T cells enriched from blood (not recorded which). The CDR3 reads CASGPGRSGANVLTF. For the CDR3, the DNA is TGTGCCAGCGGGCCAGGCCGCTCTGGGGCCAACGTCCTGACTTTC.